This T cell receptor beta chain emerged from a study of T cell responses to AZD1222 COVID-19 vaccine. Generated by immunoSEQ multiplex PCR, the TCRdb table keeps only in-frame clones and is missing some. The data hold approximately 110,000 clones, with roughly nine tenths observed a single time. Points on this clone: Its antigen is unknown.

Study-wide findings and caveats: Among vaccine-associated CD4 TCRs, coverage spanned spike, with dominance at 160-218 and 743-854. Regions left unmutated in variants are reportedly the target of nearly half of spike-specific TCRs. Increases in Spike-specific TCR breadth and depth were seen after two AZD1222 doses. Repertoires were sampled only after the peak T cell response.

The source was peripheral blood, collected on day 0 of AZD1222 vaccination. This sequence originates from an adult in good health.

This CDR3 is CASTGGLWETQYF. In DNA form, the CDR3 reads TGTGCCAGCACTGGGGGGCTGTGGGAGACCCAGTACTTC. The V gene is TRBV6-5, the J gene TRBJ2-5; D assignment may be TRBD1 or TRBD2 (6 bases each). Trimming took off 7 bases at V and 5 bases at J, with 14 bases between the two ends. Germline CDR1 reads MNHEY; CDR2 reads SVGAGI. The CDR3 covers 13 residues.